This T cell receptor beta chain was sequenced during a study of shared clonotypes between healthy human individuals. Germline V gene data show CDR1 as MNHEY and CDR2 as SVGAGI. V dropped 2 bases and J dropped 8 bases, with 18 bases sitting between them. The CDR3 is 16 amino acids. Study results and limitations: In this cohort, only blood was sampled, and tissue repertoires likely differ. It was expected that sequencing depth would affect clonotype sharing among donors.

Concerning this clone: Its target is not known.

Several immunoSEQ plates received, in even portions, the genomic DNA of each subset. Using around 200 ng DNA, approximately 30,000 T cell genomes, the sorted-subset replicate PCRs were run. This table comes from immunoSEQ multiplex PCR, and its TCRdb copy is limited to in-frame clones, with some not included. The sample shows more than 1 million clones, roughly 74% of them seen only once. The chain uses TRBV6-5 and TRBJ1-4; D not resolved. Input material: memory CD4+ T cells from PBMCs. Subset in this sample: CD45RA-negative fraction. The origin of this receptor is a young man in good health. Some clones in this sample may be carry-over from other donors' samples. The CDR3 nucleotides read TGTGCCAGCAGTTACGGTCGGGGTCCCCCGGAGGAAAAACTGTTTTTT. Translating gives CASSYGRGPPEEKLFF.